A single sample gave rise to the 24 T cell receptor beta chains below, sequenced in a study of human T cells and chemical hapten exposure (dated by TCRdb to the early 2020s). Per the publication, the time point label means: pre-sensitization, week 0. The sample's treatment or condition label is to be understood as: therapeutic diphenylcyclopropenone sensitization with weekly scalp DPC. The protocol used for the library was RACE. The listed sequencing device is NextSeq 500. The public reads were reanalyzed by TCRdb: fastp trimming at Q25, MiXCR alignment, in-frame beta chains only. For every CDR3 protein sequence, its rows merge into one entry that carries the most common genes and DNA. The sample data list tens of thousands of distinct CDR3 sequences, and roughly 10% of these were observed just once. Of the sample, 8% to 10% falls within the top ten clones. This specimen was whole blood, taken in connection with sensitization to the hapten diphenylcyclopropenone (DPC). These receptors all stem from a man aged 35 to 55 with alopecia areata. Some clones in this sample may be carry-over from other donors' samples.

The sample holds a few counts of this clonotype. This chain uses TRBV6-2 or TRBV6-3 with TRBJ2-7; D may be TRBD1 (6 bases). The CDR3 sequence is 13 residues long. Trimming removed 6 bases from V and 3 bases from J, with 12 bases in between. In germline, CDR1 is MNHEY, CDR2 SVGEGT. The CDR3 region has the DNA TGTGCCAGCAGCCGACAGGAAAACTACGAGCAGTACTTC. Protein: CASSRQENYEQYF.

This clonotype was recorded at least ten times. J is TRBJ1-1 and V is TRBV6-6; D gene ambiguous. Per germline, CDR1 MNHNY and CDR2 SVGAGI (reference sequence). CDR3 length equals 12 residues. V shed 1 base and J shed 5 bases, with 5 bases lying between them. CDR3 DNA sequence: TGTGCCAGCAGTTACTACGAAACTGAAGCTTTCTTT. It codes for CASSYYETEAFF.

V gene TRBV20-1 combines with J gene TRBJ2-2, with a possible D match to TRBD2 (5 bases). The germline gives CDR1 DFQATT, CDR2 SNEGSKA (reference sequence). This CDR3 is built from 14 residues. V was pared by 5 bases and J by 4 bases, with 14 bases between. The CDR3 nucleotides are TGCAGTGCTCGGGATCCCTGGGCCACCGGGGAGCTGTTTTTT. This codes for CSARDPWATGELFF.

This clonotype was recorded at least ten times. The CDR3 spells CASSLTGTSTEAFF. Written as DNA, the CDR3 is TGTGCCAGCAGCCTAACAGGTACCTCCACTGAAGCTTTCTTT. This rearrangement joins TRBV7-9 to TRBJ1-1; possibly TRBD1 for D (5 bases). The length of the CDR3 is 14 residues. CDR1 and CDR2 (germline): SEHNR, FQNEAQ (reference sequence). Trimming shortened V by 5 bases and J by 4 bases, and 14 bases separated the two germline ends.

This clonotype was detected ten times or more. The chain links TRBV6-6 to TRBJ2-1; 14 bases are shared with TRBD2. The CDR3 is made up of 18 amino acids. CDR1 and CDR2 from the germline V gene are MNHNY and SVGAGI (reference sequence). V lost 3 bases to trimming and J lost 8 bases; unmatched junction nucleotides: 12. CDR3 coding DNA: TGTGCCAGCAGTTATCTCCCCCCGACTAGCGGGAGGGCCTATGAGCAGTTCTTC. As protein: CASSYLPPTSGRAYEQFF.

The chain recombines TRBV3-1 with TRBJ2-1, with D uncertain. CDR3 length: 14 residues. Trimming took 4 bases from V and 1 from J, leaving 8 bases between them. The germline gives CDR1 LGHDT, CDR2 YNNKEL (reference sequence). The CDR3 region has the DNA TGTGCCAGCAGCCCGGGCCGATCCTACAATGAGCAGTTCTTC. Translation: CASSPGRSYNEQFF.

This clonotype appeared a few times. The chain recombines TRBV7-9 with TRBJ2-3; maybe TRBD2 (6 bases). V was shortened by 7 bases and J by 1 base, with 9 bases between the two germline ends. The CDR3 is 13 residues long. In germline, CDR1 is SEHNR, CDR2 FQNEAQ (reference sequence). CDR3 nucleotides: TGTGCCAGCAAGCCTAGCGGCACAGATACGCAGTATTTT. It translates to CASKPSGTDTQYF.

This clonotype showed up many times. CDR3 protein: CASSQRAGGDEQFF. CDR3 nucleotides: TGTGCCAGCAGCCAGAGGGCGGGGGGCGATGAGCAGTTCTTC. The chain recombines TRBV3-1 with TRBJ2-1; 8 nucleotides align to TRBD2. Germline V gene lookup returns CDR1 LGHDT and CDR2 YNNKEL (reference sequence). The CDR3 has 14 residues. The trim removed 3 bases at V and 8 bases at J, leaving 6 bases unmatched.

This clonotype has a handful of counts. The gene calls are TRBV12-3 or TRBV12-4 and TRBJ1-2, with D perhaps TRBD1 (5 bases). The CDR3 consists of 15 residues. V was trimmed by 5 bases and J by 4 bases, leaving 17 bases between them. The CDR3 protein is CASSQGENSPYGYTF. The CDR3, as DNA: TGTGCCAGCAGTCAAGGGGAGAACAGCCCCTATGGCTACACCTTC.

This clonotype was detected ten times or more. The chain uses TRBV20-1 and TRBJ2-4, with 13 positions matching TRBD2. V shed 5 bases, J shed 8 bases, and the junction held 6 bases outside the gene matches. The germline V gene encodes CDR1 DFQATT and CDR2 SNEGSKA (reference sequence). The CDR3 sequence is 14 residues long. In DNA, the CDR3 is TGCAGTGCTCGGACTAGCGGGAGCATGGACATTCAGTACTTC. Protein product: CSARTSGSMDIQYF.

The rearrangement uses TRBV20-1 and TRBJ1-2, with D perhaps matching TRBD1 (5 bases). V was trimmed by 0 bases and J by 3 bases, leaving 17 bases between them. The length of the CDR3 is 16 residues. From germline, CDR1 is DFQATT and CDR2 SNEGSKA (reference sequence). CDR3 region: CSARDSQWGLHYGYTF. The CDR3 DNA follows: TGCAGTGCTAGAGATAGTCAATGGGGACTCCACTATGGCTACACCTTC.

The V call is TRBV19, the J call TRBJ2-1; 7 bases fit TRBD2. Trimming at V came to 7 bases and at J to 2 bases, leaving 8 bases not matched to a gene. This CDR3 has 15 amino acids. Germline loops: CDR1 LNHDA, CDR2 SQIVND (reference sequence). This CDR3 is CASNPSGVTYNEQFF. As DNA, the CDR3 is TGTGCCAGTAACCCTAGCGGTGTCACCTACAATGAGCAGTTCTTC.

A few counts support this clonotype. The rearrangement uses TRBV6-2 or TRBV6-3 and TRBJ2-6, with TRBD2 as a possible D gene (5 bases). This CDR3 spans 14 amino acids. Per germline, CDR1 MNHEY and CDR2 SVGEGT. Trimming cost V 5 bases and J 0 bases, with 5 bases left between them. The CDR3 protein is CASSRDSGANVLTF. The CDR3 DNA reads TGTGCCAGCAGTCGGGACTCTGGGGCCAACGTCCTGACTTTC.

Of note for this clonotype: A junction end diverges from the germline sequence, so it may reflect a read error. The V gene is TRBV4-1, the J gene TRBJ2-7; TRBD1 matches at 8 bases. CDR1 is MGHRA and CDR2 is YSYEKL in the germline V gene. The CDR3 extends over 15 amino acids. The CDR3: CASSPTGDRSSEQYF. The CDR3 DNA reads TGCGCCAGCAGCCCGACCGGGGACAGGTCCTCCGAGCAGTACTTC.

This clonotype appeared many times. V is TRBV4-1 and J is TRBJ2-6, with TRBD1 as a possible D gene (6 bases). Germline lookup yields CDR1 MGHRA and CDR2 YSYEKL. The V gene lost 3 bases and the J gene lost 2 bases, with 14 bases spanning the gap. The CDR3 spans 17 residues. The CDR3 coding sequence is TGCGCCAGCAGCCAGTCAGGGGTGAACGCTGGGGCCAACGTCCTGACTTTC. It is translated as CASSQSGVNAGANVLTF.

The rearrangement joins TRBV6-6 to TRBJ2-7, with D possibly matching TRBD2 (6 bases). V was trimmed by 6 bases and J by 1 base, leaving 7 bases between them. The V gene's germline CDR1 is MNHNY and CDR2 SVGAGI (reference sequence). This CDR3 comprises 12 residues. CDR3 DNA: TGTGCCAGCAGGAGCGGGTCCTACGAGCAGTACTTC. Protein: CASRSGSYEQYF.

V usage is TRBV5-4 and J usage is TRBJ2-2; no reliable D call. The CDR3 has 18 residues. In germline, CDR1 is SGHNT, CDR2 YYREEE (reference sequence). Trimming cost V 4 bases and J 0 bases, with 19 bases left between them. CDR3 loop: CASSHGPGRSANTGELFF. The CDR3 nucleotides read TGTGCCAGCAGCCACGGGCCGGGTCGGTCAGCGAACACCGGGGAGCTGTTTTTT.

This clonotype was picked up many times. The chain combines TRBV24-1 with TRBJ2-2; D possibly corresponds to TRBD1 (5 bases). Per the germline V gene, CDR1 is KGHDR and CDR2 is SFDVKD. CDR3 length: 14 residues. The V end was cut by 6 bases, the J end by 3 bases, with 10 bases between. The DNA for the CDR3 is TGTGCCACCAGTAGCCCAGGGTACACCGGGGAGCTGTTTTTT. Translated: CATSSPGYTGELFF.

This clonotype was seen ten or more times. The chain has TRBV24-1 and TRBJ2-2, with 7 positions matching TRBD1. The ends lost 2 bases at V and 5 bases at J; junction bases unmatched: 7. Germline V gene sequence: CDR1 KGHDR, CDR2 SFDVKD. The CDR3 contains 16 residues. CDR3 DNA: TGTGCCACCAGTGATTCCCAACACAGGGGAACCGGGGAGCTGTTTTTT. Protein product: CATSDSQHRGTGELFF.

CDR3 sequence: CASSLGLAGGIYNEQFF. As DNA, the CDR3 is TGTGCCAGCAGTCTGGGACTAGCGGGAGGAATTTACAATGAGCAGTTCTTC. The chain has TRBV6-5 and TRBJ2-1, with 15 bases matching TRBD2. CDR3 length equals 17 residues. J gave up 4 bases and V 5 bases, and 6 bases lay outside the gene matches. Germline values: CDR1 MNHEY, CDR2 SVGAGI.

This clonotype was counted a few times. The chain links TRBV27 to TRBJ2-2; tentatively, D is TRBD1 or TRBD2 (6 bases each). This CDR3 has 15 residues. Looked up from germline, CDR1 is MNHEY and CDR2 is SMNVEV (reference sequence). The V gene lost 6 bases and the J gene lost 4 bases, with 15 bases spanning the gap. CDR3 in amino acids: CASREGGPPTGELFF. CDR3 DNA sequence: TGTGCCAGCAGAGAGGGGGGACCCCCCACCGGGGAGCTGTTTTTT.

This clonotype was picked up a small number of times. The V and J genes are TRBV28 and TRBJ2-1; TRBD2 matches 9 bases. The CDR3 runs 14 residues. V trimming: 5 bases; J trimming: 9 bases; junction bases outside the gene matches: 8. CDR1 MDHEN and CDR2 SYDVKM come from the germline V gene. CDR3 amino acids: CASSRAGGIGEQFF. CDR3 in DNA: TGTGCCAGCAGTCGAGCGGGAGGAATCGGTGAGCAGTTCTTC. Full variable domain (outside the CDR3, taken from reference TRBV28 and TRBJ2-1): DVKVTQSSRYLVKRTGEKVFLECVQDMDHENMFWYRQDPGLGLRLIYFSYDVKMKEKGDIPEGYSVSREKKERFSLILESASTNQTSMYLCASSRAGGIGEQFFGPGTRLTVL.

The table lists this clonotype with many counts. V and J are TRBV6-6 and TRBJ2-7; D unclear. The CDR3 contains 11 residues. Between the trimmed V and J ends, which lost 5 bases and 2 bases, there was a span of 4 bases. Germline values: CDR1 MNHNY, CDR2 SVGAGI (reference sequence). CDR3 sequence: CASSPAYEQYF. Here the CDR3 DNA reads TGTGCCAGCAGTCCAGCCTACGAGCAGTACTTC.

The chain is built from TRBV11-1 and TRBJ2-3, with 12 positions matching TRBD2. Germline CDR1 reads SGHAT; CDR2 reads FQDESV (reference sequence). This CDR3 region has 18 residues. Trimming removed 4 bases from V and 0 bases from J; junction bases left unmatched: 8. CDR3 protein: CASSYRTSGVVSTDTQYF. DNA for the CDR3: TGTGCCAGCAGCTACCGGACTAGCGGGGTTGTCAGCACAGATACGCAGTATTTT. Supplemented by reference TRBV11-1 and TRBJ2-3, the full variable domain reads EAEVAQSPRYKITEKSQAVAFWCDPISGHATLYWYRQILGQGPELLVQFQDESVVDDSQLPKDRFSAERLKGVDSTLKIQPAELGDSAMYLCASSYRTSGVVSTDTQYFGPGTRLTVL.